The 10 T cell receptor beta chains below all came from one sample that was sequenced in a study of T-cell memory formation after mild COVID-19. TCRdb ran MiXCR on the 5' RACE reads and lists one entry per CDR3 protein. The sample shows 200,000 to 250,000 distinct CDR3 sequences, about 10% of them seen only once. The sample comprised PBMCs or a T cell subset sorted from them (not recorded which). The receptors were gathered from a man younger than 30 who had mild COVID-19 (a few samples of this study predate the infection). Cell type and time point are not known.

V gene TRBV5-1 combines with J gene TRBJ2-5; D is uncertain. The CDR3 length is 14 residues. Per germline, CDR1 SGHRS and CDR2 YFSETQ. V dropped 5 bases and J dropped 1 base, with 12 bases sitting between them. CDR3 DNA sequence: TGCGCCAGCAGGCCGGGTCCCCCCCAAGAGACCCAGTACTTC. This translates into CASRPGPPQETQYF. The complete variable domain, with remaining parts taken from reference TRBV5-1 and TRBJ2-5, reads KAGVTQTPRYLIKTRGQQVTLSCSPISGHRSVSWYQQTPGQGLQFLFEYFSETQRNKGNFPGRFSGRQFSNSRSEMNVSTLELGDSALYLCASRPGPPQETQYFGPGTRLLVL.

This clonotype was found many times. The chain has TRBV12-3 or TRBV12-4 and TRBJ2-5; D is undetermined. This CDR3 comprises 13 residues. V lost 9 bases and J 5 bases, leaving 16 bases between the germline ends. The CDR3 loop is CASRTGVSETQYF. DNA of the CDR3: TGTGCCAGTCGAACTGGGGTTTCGGAGACCCAGTACTTC.

The chain has TRBV7-2 and TRBJ2-1; unclear D gene. Trimming took 1 base from V and 8 from J, leaving 15 bases between them. This CDR3 has 15 amino acids. Germline-derived CDR1 and CDR2 are SGHTA and FQGNSA. The CDR3 spells CASSLVAAQLDEQFF. CDR3 nucleotides: TGTGCCAGCAGCTTAGTGGCGGCCCAGCTCGATGAGCAGTTCTTC.

This rearrangement joins TRBV24-1 to TRBJ2-3; the D call may be TRBD1 or TRBD2 (5 bases each). The CDR3 loop spans 16 amino acids. CDR1 and CDR2 from the germline V gene are KGHDR and SFDVKD. The ends were cut back, 4 bases at V and 1 base at J, with 14 bases in the middle. The CDR3 nucleotides are TGTGCCACCAGTGACCGAGGGACCGAACGCACAGATACGCAGTATTTT. It encodes CATSDRGTERTDTQYF.

The chain has TRBV7-9 and TRBJ2-2; TRBD1 agrees at 7 bases. CDR1 SEHNR and CDR2 FQNEAQ come from the germline V gene (reference sequence). The CDR3 has 14 amino acids. Trimming took 5 bases from V and 4 from J; bases not matched to a gene: 4. This CDR3 is CASSPDRPTGELFF. The CDR3 DNA reads as TGTGCCAGCAGCCCGGACAGGCCCACCGGGGAGCTGTTTTTT.

This clonotype was found a few times. The rearrangement uses TRBV12-3 or TRBV12-4 and TRBJ1-6; the match to TRBD1 covers 8 bases. This CDR3 is built from 13 residues. J gave up 6 bases and V 7 bases, and 2 bases lay outside the gene matches. The CDR3 reads CASNGQGNSPLHF. In DNA, the CDR3 is TGTGCCAGCAATGGACAGGGTAATTCACCCCTCCACTTT.

This clonotype has more than one count but fewer than ten. The chain is built from TRBV9 and TRBJ1-5; the D gene is possibly TRBD1 (5 bases). This CDR3 has 13 residues. Trimming left V 5 bases short and J 7 bases short, with 13 bases between. CDR1 and CDR2 from the germline V gene are SGDLS and YYNGEE. CDR3 amino acids: CASSDSPHQPQHF. The CDR3, as DNA: TGTGCCAGCAGTGACAGTCCCCACCAGCCCCAGCATTTT. The variable domain in full, completed from reference TRBV9 and TRBJ1-5, reads DSGVTQTPKHLITATGQRVTLRCSPRSGDLSVYWYQQSLDQGLQFLIQYYNGEERAKGNILERFSAQQFPDLHSELNLSSLELGDSALYFCASSDSPHQPQHFGDGTRLSIL.

This clonotype was seen a few times. The J gene is TRBJ2-3, the V gene TRBV7-9; D might be TRBD1 (6 bases). This CDR3 is built from 15 residues. The germline gives CDR1 SEHNR, CDR2 FQNEAQ (reference sequence). V dropped 5 bases and J dropped 10 bases, with 22 bases sitting between them. CDR3 protein: CASSPSGVRGSAQYF. The DNA for the CDR3 is TGTGCCAGCAGCCCCTCAGGGGTTCGGGGATCCGCGCAGTATTTT.

This clonotype was counted ten times or more. The chain employs TRBV5-1 and TRBJ2-5, with 12 bases aligning to TRBD2. The CDR3 has 16 residues. Trimming removed 4 bases from V and 1 base from J; junction bases left unmatched: 5. Germline CDR1 and CDR2: SGHRS and YFSETQ. As DNA, the CDR3 is TGCGCCAGCAGCCCGCCACTAGCGGGGGGCCAAGAGACCCAGTACTTC. Residues: CASSPPLAGGQETQYF.

The J gene is TRBJ2-2, the V gene TRBV4-3, with no clear D. The CDR3 is 15 amino acids. Germline values: CDR1 LGHNA, CDR2 YSLEER. Trimming pared 5 bases from V and 5 bases from J, leaving 15 bases between. The DNA for the CDR3 is TGCGCCAGCAGCGCACAAATCGCAGAAACCGGGGAGCTGTTTTTT. It is translated as CASSAQIAETGELFF.